A single sample gave rise to the 5 T cell receptor beta chains below, sequenced in a study of blood T cell repertoires in COVID-19. Here immunoSEQ multiplex PCR was the method, and the copy in TCRdb shows in-frame clones only, minus some. The table shows 130,000 or so clones, with about 76% occurring only once. The sample consisted of peripheral blood. Source of these receptors: a man older than 75 with acute or convalescent COVID-19.

This chain connects TRBV11-1 to TRBJ2-5; 8 bases are shared with TRBD2. CDR1 is SGHAT and CDR2 is FQDESV in the germline V gene (reference sequence). The ends lost 5 bases at V and 2 bases at J; junction bases unmatched: 10. CDR3 length: 16 amino acids. CDR3 sequence (DNA): TGTGCCAGCAGCCCCCGGACTAGCCTATTTCAAGAGACCCAGTACTTC. Translated, it gives CASSPRTSLFQETQYF.

The chain couples TRBV5-5 to TRBJ1-6, with D tentatively TRBD1 (5 bases). This CDR3 is built from 18 residues. The ends were cut back, 1 base at V and 3 bases at J, with 17 bases in the middle. In germline, CDR1 is SGHKS, CDR2 YYEKEE (reference sequence). Written as DNA, the CDR3 is TGTGCCAGCAGCTTGAGATTAGTCCAGGGCGGCTATAATTCACCCCTCCACTTT. This sequence encodes CASSLRLVQGGYNSPLHF.

J is TRBJ1-1 and V is TRBV19; the D gene is possibly TRBD1 (5 bases). Trimming left V 8 bases short and J 5 bases short, with 18 bases between. The CDR3 length is 14 residues. The germline gives CDR1 LNHDA, CDR2 SQIVND (reference sequence). CDR3 sequence (DNA): TGTGCCAGTGGATCCAGGGAGGTGGTGACTGAAGCTTTCTTT. Translated: CASGSREVVTEAFF.

This sequence joins TRBV6-2 or TRBV6-3 and TRBJ1-2; D uncertain. The CDR3 totals 15 residues. The germline V gene has CDR1 MNHEY and CDR2 SVGEGT. The ends were cut back, 0 bases at V and 8 bases at J, with 16 bases in the middle. This CDR3 is CASSYSIREPSGYTF. CDR3 DNA sequence: TGTGCCAGCAGTTACTCGATACGGGAGCCATCCGGCTACACCTTC.

This sequence joins TRBV6-5 and TRBJ2-7; weak D call: TRBD1 (6 bases). The germline V gene has CDR1 MNHEY and CDR2 SVGAGI. This CDR3 contains 14 residues. V gave up 6 bases and J gave up 5 bases, with 17 bases separating them. CDR3 in amino acids: CASRPGTPRNEQYF. The CDR3 coding sequence is TGTGCCAGCAGGCCCGGGACACCCAGGAACGAGCAGTACTTC.